Sequencing of this T cell receptor (beta chain) was carried out in a study of T cell clonality in common variable immunodeficiency. Broader study findings: Common variable immunodeficiency TCR beta sequences reportedly had fewer deletions and N-nucleotide insertions. Fewer TCRbeta clones were shared among CVID subjects than controls.

This clone was detected many times. Antigen: not known. The CDR3 is cut off 3 residues early in the read; its end comes from the germline J gene. CVID and control samples used equivalent genomic DNA input. Data came from immunoSEQ multiplex PCR; TCRdb stores just in-frame clones and leaves some out. Listed for the sample are 15,000 to 20,000 clones, none seen a single time. The CDR3 loop spans 16 amino acids. Deletions cut 2 bases from V and 1 base from J, with 14 bases between. The V gene's germline CDR1 is MNHEY and CDR2 SVGEGT. Aged roughly 9 to 70 years, CVID subjects averaged roughly 39 years old. CVID subjects were neither ill nor on immunomodulatory or immunosuppressive medication at sampling.

Source material: peripheral blood mononuclear cells. The TCR comes from a human donor with common variable immunodeficiency. The V gene is TRBV6-2 or TRBV6-3, the J gene TRBJ1-1; weak D call: TRBD1 (6 bases). CDR3 DNA (partial): TGTGCCAGCAGTTACCACCGGACAGCGTCGAACACTGAA. This encodes CASSYHRTASNTE. The whole CDR3 sequence reads CASSYHRTASNTEAFF.